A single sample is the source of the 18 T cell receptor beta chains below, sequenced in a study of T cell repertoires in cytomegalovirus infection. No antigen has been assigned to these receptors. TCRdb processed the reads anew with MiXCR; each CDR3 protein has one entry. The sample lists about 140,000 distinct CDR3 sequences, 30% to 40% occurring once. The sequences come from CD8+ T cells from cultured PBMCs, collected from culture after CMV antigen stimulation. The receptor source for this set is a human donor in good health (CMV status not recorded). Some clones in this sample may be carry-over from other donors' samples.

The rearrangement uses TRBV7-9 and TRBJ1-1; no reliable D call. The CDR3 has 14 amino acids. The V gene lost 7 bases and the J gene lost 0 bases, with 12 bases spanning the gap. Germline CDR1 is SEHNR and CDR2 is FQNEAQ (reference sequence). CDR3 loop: CASIVEAMNTEAFF. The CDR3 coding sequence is TGTGCCAGCATTGTGGAGGCTATGAACACTGAAGCTTTCTTT.

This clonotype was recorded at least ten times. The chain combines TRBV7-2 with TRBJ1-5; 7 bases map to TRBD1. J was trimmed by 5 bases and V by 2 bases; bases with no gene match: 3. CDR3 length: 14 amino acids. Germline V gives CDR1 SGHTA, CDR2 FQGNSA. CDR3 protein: CASSLSTGYQPQHF. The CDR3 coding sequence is TGTGCCAGCAGCTTATCGACAGGGTATCAGCCCCAGCATTTT.

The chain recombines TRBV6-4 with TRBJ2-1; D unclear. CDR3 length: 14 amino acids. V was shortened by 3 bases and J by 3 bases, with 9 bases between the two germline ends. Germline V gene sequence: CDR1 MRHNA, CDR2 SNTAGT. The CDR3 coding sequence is TGTGCCAGCAGTGATGTTAGGGACTACAATGAGCAGTTCTTC. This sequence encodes CASSDVRDYNEQFF.

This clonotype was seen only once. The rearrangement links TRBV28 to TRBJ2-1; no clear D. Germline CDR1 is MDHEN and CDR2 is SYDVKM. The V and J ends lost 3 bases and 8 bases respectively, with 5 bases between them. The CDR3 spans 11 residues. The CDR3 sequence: CASSFNDEQFF. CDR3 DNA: TGTGCCAGCAGTTTTAACGATGAGCAGTTCTTC.

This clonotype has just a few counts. In nucleotides, the CDR3 is TGTGCCAGCAGTTTACCAACTGAAAAACTGTTTTTT. Protein product: CASSLPTEKLFF. The rearrangement links TRBV28 to TRBJ1-4; D not resolved. Trimming took 2 bases from V and 7 from J, leaving 5 bases between them. The CDR3 extends over 12 amino acids. The V gene's germline CDR1 is MDHEN and CDR2 SYDVKM.

The CDR3 sequence is CASSLHTNGGGDEQFF. Here the CDR3 DNA reads TGTGCCAGCAGCCTACATACTAACGGGGGCGGGGATGAGCAGTTCTTC. The rearrangement links TRBV7-9 to TRBJ2-1, with D perhaps given as TRBD1 or TRBD2 (6 bases each). Per germline, CDR1 SEHNR and CDR2 FQNEAQ (reference sequence). V dropped 5 bases and J dropped 8 bases, with 22 bases sitting between them. This CDR3 is 16 amino acids long.

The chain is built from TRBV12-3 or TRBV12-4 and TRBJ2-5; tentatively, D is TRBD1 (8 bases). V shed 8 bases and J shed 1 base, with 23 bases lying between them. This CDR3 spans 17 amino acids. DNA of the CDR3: TGTGCCAGCTGTCGACAGGGGTGGGAGCGGGGCCAAGAGACCCAGTACTTC. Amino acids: CASCRQGWERGQETQYF.

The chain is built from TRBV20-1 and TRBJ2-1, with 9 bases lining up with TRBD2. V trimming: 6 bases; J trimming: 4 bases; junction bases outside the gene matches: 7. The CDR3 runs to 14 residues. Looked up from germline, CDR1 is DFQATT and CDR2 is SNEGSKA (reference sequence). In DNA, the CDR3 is TGCAGTGCGGAAGACCTAGCGGGGTACAATGAGCAGTTCTTC. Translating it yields CSAEDLAGYNEQFF.

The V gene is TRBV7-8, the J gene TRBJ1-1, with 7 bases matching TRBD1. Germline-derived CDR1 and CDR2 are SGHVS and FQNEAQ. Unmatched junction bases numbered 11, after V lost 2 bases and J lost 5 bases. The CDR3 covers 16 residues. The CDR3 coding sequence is TGTGCCAGCAGCTTAAGTCAGACAGGGTGGGAAACTGAAGCTTTCTTT. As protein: CASSLSQTGWETEAFF.

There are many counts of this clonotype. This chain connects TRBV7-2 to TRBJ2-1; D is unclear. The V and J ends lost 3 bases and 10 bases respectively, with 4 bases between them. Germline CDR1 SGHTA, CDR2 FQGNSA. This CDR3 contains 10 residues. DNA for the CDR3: TGTGCCAGCAGCTTGGGCGAGCAGTTCTTC. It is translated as CASSLGEQFF. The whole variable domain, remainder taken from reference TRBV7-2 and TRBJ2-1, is GAGVSQSPSNKVTEKGKDVELRCDPISGHTALYWYRQSLGQGLEFLIYFQGNSAPDKSGLPSDRFSAERTGGSVSTLTIQRTQQEDSAVYLCASSLGEQFFGPGTRLTVL.

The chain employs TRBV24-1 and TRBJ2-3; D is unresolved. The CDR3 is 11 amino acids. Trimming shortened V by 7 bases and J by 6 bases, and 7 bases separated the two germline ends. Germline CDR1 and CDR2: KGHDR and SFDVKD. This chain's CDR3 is CATSWADTQYF. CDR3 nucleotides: TGTGCCACCAGCTGGGCCGATACGCAGTATTTT.

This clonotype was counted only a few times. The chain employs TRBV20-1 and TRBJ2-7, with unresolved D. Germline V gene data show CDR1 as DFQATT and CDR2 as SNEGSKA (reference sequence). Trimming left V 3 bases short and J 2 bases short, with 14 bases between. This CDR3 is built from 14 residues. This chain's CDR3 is CSARFGLVTYEQYF. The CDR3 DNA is TGCAGTGCTAGGTTCGGGTTAGTCACCTACGAGCAGTACTTC.

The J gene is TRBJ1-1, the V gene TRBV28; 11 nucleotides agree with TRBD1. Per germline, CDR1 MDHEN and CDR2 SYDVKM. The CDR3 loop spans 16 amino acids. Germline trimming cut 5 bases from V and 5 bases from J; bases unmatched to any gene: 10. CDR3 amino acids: CASSPRTGGIGTEAFF. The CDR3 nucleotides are TGTGCCAGCAGTCCCCGGACAGGGGGCATTGGGACTGAAGCTTTCTTT. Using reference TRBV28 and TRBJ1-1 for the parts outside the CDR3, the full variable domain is DVKVTQSSRYLVKRTGEKVFLECVQDMDHENMFWYRQDPGLGLRLIYFSYDVKMKEKGDIPEGYSVSREKKERFSLILESASTNQTSMYLCASSPRTGGIGTEAFFGQGTRLTVV.

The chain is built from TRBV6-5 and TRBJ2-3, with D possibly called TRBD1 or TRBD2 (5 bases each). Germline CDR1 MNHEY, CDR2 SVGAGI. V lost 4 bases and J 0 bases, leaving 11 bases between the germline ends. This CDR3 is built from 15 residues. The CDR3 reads CASSFGTDSTDTQYF. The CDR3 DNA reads TGTGCCAGCAGTTTCGGGACGGATAGCACAGATACGCAGTATTTT.

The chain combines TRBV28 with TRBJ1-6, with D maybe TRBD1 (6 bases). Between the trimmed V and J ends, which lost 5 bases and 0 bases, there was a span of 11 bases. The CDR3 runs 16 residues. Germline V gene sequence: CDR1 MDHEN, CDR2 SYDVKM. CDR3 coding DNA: TGTGCCAGCAGTCTCGGACAGATCTCCTATAATTCACCCCTCCACTTT. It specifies CASSLGQISYNSPLHF.

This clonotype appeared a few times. CDR3 region: CASSLAGTAKNIQYF. CDR3 bases: TGTGCCAGCAGCCTGGCCGGGACAGCCAAAAACATTCAGTACTTC. The chain uses TRBV7-9 and TRBJ2-4; either TRBD1 or TRBD2 may supply D (5 bases each). This CDR3 spans 15 amino acids. Trimming took 5 bases from V and 0 from J, leaving 11 bases between them. The germline gives CDR1 SEHNR, CDR2 FQNEAQ (reference sequence).

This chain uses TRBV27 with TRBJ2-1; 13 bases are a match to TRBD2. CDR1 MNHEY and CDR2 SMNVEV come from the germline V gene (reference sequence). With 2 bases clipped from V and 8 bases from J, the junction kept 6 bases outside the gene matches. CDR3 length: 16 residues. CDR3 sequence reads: CASSLGTSGAWDEQFF. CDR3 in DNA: TGTGCCAGCAGTTTAGGGACTAGCGGGGCCTGGGATGAGCAGTTCTTC.

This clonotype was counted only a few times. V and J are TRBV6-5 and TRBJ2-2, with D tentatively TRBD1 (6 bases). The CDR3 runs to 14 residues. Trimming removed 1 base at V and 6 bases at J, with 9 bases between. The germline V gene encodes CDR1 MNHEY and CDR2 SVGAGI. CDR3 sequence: CASSYFRGAGELFF. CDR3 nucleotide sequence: TGTGCCAGCAGTTACTTCAGGGGTGCCGGGGAGCTGTTTTTT.